This T cell receptor beta chain was sequenced in a study of beta chain features in type 1 diabetes. Findings and limits, study-wide: TCRB CDR3s were moderately but significantly shorter in Type 1 diabetes patients in all four CD4+ subsets. There were fewer insertions and more deletions at the VDJ junctions of type 1 diabetes patients.

Points on this clone: Its antigen is unidentified.

The study reverse transcribed the entire isolated RNA, so it sequenced expressed TCRB transcripts. TCRdb keeps only in-frame clones here, not all; method: immunoSEQ multiplex PCR. The sample has 900,000 or so clones, about a sixth seen once; the top ten hold 0.023%. This CDR3 region has 15 residues. Trimming stripped 5 bases from V and 0 bases from J, with 14 bases between. CDR1 is MDHEN, CDR2 SYDVKM, per germline. All of the sorted populations showed purity greater than 98%. The receptor's source is a woman under 30 in good health. Sequencing input: naive CD4+ T cells from blood. The rearrangement links TRBV28 to TRBJ2-7; perhaps TRBD1 as D (6 bases). The CDR3 DNA is TGTGCCAGCAGTCCCTCGGACAGCCACTCCTACGAGCAGTACTTC. It is translated as CASSPSDSHSYEQYF.